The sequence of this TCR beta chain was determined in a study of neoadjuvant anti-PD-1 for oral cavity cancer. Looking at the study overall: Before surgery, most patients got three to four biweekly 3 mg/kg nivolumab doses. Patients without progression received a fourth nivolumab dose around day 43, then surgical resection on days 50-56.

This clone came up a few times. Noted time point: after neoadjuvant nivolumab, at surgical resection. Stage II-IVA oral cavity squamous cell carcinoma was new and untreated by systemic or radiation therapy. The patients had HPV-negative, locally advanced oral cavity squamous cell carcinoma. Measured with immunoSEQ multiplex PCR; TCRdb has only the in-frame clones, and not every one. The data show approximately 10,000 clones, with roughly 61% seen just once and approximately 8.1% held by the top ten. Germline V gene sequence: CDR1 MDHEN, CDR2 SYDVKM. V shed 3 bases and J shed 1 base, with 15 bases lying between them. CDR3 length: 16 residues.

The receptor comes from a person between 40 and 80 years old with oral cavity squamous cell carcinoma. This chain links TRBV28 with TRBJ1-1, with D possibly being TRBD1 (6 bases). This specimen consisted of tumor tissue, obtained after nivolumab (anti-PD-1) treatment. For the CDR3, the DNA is TGTGCCAGCAGTTTGGGGACAAATGGGTGGAACACTGAAGCTTTCTTT. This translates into CASSLGTNGWNTEAFF.